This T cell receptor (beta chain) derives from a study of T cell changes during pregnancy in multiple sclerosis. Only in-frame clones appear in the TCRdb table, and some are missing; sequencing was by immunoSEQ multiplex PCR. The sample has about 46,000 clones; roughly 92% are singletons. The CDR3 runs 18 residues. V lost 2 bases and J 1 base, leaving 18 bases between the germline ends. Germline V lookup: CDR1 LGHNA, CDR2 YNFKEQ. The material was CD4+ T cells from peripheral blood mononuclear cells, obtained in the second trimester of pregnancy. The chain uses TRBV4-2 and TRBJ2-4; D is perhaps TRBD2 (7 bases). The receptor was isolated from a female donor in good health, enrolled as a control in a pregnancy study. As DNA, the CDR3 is TGTGCCAGCAGCCAAAAAGGGGGGGGGTTTGAGGCCAAAAACATTCAGTACTTC. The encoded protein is CASSQKGGGFEAKNIQYF.